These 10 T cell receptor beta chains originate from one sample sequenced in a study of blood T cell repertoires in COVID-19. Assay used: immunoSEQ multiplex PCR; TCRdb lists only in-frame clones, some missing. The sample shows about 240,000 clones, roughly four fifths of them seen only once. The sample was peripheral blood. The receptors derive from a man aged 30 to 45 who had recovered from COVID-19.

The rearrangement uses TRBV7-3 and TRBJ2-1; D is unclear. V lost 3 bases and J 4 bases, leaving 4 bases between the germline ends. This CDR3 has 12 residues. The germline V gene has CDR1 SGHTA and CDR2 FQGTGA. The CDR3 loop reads CASSFSYNEQFF. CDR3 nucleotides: TGTGCCAGCAGCTTTTCTTACAATGAGCAGTTCTTC.

The CDR3 DNA reads TGCGCCAGCAGCCTTCACCGGGACAGGGCGGGTAATTCACCCCTCCACTTT. Translating it yields CASSLHRDRAGNSPLHF. The J gene is TRBJ1-6, the V gene TRBV4-1; 9 bases map to TRBD1. There are 17 residues in the CDR3. Trimming took 4 bases from V and 6 from J; bases not matched to a gene: 10. Germline V CDR1 and CDR2: MGHRA, YSYEKL.

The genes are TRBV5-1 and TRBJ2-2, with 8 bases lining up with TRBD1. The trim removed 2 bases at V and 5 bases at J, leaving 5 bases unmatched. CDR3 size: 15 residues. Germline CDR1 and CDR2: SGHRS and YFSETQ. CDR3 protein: CASSLGQGVTGELFF. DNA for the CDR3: TGCGCCAGCAGCTTAGGACAGGGTGTTACCGGGGAGCTGTTTTTT.

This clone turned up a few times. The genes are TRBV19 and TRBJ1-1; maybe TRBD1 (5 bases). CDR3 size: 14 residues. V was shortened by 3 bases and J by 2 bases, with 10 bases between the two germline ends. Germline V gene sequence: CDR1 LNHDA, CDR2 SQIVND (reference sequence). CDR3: CASSIPDSNTEAFF. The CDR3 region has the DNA TGTGCCAGTAGTATTCCCGACAGCAACACTGAAGCTTTCTTT.

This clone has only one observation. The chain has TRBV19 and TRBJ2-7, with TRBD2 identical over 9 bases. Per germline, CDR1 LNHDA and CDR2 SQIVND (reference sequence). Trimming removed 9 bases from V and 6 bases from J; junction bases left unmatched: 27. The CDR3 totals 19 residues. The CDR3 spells CARPPLLGSGGRSPSEQYV. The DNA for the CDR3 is TGTGCCAGACCTCCCCTCTTGGGTAGCGGGGGCCGCTCCCCGAGCGAGCAGTACGTC.

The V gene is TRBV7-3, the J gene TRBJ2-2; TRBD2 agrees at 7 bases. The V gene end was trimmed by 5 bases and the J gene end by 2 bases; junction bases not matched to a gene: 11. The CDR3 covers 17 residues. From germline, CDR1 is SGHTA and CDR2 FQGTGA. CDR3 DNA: TGTGCCAGCAGCCCCGTGGGCGGGGGATCAAACACCGGGGAGCTGTTTTTT. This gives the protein CASSPVGGGSNTGELFF.

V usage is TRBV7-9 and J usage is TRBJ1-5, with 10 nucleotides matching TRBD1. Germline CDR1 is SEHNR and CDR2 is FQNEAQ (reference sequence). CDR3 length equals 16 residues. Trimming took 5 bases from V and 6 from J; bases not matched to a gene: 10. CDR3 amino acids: CASSTGTGVMGQPQHF. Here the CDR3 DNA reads TGTGCCAGCAGCACCGGGACAGGGGTTATGGGTCAGCCCCAGCATTTT.

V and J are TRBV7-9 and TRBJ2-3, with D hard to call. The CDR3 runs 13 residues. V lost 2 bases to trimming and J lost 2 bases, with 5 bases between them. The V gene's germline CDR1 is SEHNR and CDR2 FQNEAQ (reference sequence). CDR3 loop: CASSLQDTDTQYF. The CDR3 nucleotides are TGTGCCAGCAGCTTACAGGACACAGATACGCAGTATTTT.

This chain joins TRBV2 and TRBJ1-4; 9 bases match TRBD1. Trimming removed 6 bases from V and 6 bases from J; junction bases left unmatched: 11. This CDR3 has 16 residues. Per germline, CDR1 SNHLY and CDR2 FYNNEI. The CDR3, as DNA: TGTGCCAGCAGAGAGGGACAGGGTGGAGTTGATGAAAAACTGTTTTTT. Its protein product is CASREGQGGVDEKLFF.

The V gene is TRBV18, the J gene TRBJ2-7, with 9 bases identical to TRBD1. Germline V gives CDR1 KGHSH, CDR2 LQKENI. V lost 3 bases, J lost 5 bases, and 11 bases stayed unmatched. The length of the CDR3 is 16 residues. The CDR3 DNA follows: TGTGCCAGCTCACCGGTTGAACAGGGGGCATCCGACGAGCAGTACTTC. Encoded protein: CASSPVEQGASDEQYF.